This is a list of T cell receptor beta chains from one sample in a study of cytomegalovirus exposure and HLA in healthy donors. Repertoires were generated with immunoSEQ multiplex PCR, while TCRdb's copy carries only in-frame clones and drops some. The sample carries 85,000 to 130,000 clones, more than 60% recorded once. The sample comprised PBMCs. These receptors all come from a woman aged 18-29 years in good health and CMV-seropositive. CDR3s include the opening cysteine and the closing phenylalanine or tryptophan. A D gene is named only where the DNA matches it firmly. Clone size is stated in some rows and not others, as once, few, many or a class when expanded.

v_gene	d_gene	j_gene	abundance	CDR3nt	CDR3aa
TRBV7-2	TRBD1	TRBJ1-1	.	TGTGCCAGCAGGCTACAGGGGGACACTGAAGCTTTCTTT	CASRLQGDTEAFF
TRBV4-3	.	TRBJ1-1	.	TGCGCCAGCAGCCAAGATCAAGACAGTTACACTGAAGCTTTCTTT	CASSQDQDSYTEAFF
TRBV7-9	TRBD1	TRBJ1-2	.	TGTGCCAGCAGCTCTCGCACTCGGACAGGGGGCTCGGATGGCTACACCTTC	CASSSRTRTGGSDGYTF
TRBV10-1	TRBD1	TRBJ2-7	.	TGCGCCAGCAGTGCCGACCGGGACAGGGGACCCCACGAGCAGTACTTC	CASSADRDRGPHEQYF
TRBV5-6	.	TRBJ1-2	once	TGTGCCAGCAGCTCAGGGTTAGGCTACACCTTC	CASSSGLGYTF
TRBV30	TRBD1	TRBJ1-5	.	TGTGCCTGGAGTGGGGGACAGTATAGCAATCAGCCCCAGCATTTT	CAWSGGQYSNQPQHF
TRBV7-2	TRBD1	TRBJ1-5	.	TGTGCCAGCAGCTTGGCTGGACAGGGGGTTTCACGGCAGCCCCAGCATTTT	CASSLAGQGVSRQPQHF
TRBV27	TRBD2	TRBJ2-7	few	TGTGCCAGCAGTTTGACCGCGGGACTAGCGGGAGGGGAGCAGTACTTC	CASSLTAGLAGGEQYF
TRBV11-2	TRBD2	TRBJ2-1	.	TGTGCCAGCAGCACCCTTGGGTCGACTAGCATAAATGAGCAGTTCTTC	CASSTLGSTSINEQFF
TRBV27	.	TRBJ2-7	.	TGTGCCAGCAGTTTCCAGGGATCGAGCTACGAGCAGTACTTC	CASSFQGSSYEQYF
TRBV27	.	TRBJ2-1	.	TGTGCCAGCAGTTTGGACCCGGAGGGGGCCAATGAGCAGTTCTTC	CASSLDPEGANEQFF
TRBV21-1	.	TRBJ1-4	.	TGTGCCAGCAGCACAGTGGGCAGGGGAAGGGGGAATGAAAAACTGTTTTTT	CASSTVGRGRGNEKLFF
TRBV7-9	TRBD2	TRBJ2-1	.	TGTGCCAGCAGGCTAGCGGGGGGAAGGGGAGAGCAGTTCTTC	CASRLAGGRGEQFF
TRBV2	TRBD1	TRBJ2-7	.	TGTGCCAACCACCGAGGACAGGGAGCCTACGAGCAGTACTTC	CANHRGQGAYEQYF
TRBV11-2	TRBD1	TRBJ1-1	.	TGTGCCAGCAGCTTGACAGGGTCCCTGAACACTGAAGCTTTCTTT	CASSLTGSLNTEAFF
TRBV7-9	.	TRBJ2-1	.	TGTGCCAGCAGCTTACAAAACAATGAACAGTTCTTC	CASSLQNNEQFF
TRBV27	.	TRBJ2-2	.	TGTGCCAGTTCTAGGGGCGGGGAGCTGTTTTTT	CASSRGGELFF
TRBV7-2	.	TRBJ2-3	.	TGTGCCAGCAGCTTAGTCGGTTGGGATACGCAGTATTTT	CASSLVGWDTQYF
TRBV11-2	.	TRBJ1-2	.	TGTGCCAGCAGCTTAGATGGTAGCTATGGCTACACCTTC	CASSLDGSYGYTF
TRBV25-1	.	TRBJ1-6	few	TGTGCCAGCAGGCCCACCTCGCTCCAGTCACCCCTCCACTTT	CASRPTSLQSPLHF
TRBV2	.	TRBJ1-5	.	TGTGCCGGAGGAGGGGAATTAAGGCCCCAGCATTTT	CAGGGELRPQHF
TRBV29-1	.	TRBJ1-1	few	TGCAGCGTTCTGGAAGGGGGAACCCGGGGCACTGAAGCTTTCTTT	CSVLEGGTRGTEAFF
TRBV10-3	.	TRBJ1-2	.	TGTGCCATCAGTGACACCCTGGACAGCCACTATGGCTACACCTTC	CAISDTLDSHYGYTF
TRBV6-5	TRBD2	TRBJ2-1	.	TGTGCCAGCAGTTTCGGTAGCGGGATTTACAATGAGCAGTTCTTC	CASSFGSGIYNEQFF
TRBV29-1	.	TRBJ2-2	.	TGCAGCGTTACAGTCCCTAACACCGGGGAGCTGTTTTTT	CSVTVPNTGELFF
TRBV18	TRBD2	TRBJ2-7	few	TGTGCCAGCTCACCAAAACGGGGACTAGTCGTGGGTGCTGGCTACGAGCAGTACTTC	CASSPKRGLVVGAGYEQYF
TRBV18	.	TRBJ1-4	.	TGTGCCAGCTCACCACGACAGGTGGAGAATGAAAAACTGTTTTTT	CASSPRQVENEKLFF
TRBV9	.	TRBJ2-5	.	TGTGCCAGCAGCGTAGTAAAGACCCAGTACTTC	CASSVVKTQYF
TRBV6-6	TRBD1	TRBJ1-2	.	TGTGCCAGCAGTGAGGACAGGGGGGACTATGGCTACACCTTC	CASSEDRGDYGYTF
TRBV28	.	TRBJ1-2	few	TGTGCCAGCAGTTCCGGGGGTAGCTATGGCTACACCTTC	CASSSGGSYGYTF
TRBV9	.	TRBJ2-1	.	TGTGCCAGTGAGAGGAACCACAATGAGCAGTTCTTC	CASERNHNEQFF